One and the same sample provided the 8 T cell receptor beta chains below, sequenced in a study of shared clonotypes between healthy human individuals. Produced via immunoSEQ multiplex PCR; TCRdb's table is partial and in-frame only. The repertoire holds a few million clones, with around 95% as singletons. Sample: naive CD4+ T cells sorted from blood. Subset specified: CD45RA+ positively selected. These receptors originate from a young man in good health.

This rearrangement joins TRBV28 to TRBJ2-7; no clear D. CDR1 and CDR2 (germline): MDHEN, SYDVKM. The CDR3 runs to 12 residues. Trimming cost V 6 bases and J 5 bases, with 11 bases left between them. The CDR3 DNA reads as TGTGCCAGCAGGATTTCTGGAAACGAGCAGTACTTC. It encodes CASRISGNEQYF.

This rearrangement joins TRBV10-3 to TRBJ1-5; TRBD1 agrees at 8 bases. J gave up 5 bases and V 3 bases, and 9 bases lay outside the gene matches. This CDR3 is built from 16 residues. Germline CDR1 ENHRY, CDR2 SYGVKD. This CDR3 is CAISESLDRDHQPQHF. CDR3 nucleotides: TGTGCCATCAGTGAATCGTTGGACAGGGACCATCAGCCCCAGCATTTT.

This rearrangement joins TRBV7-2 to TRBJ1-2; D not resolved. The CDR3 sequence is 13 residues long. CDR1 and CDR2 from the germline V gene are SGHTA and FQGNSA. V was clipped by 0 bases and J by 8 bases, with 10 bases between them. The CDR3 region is CASSLAYLEGYTF. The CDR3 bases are TGTGCCAGCAGCTTAGCATACTTGGAAGGCTACACCTTC. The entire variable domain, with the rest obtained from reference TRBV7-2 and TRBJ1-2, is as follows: GAGVSQSPSNKVTEKGKDVELRCDPISGHTALYWYRQSLGQGLEFLIYFQGNSAPDKSGLPSDRFSAERTGGSVSTLTIQRTQQEDSAVYLCASSLAYLEGYTFGSGTRLTVV.

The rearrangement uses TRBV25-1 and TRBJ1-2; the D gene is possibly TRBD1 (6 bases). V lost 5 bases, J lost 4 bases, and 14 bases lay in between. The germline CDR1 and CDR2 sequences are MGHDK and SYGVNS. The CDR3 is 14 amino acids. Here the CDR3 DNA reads TGTGCCAGCAGTCCCACGGGAGGGGGCTATGGCTACACCTTC. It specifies CASSPTGGGYGYTF.

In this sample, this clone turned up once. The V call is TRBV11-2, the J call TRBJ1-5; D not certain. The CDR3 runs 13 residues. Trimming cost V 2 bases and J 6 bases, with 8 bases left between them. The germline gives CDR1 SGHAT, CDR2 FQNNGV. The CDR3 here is CASSLNRLQPQHF. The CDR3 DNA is TGTGCCAGCAGCTTAAATCGTCTTCAGCCCCAGCATTTT.

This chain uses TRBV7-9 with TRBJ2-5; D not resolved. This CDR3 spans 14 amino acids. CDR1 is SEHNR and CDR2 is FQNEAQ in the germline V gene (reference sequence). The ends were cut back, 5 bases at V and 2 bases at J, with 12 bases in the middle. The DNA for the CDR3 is TGTGCCAGCAGCATAACTACGTCGCAAGAGACCCAGTACTTC. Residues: CASSITTSQETQYF.

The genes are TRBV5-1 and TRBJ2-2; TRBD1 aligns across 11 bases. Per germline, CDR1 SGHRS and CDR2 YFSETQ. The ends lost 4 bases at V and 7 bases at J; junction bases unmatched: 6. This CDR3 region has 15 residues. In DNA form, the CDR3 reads TGCGCCAGCAGCGGACGGACAGGGGGCATCGGGGAGCTGTTTTTT. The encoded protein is CASSGRTGGIGELFF.

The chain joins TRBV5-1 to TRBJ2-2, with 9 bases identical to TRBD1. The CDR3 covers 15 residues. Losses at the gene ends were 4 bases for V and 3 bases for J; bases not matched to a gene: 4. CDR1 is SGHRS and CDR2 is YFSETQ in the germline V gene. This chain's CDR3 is CASSEGDRDTGELFF. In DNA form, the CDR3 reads TGCGCCAGCAGCGAGGGGGACAGGGACACCGGGGAGCTGTTTTTT.